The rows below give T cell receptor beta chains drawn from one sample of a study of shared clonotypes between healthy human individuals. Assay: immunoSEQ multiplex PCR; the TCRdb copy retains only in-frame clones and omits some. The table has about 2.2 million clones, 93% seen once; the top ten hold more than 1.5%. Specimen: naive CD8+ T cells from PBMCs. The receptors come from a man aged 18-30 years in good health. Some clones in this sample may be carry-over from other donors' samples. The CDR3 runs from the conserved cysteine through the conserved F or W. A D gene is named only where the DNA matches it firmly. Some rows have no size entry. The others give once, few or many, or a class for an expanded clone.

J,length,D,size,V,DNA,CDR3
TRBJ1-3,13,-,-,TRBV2,TGTGCCAGCAGTGAGGGGGGACCCAGCACCATATATTTT,CASSEGGPSTIYF
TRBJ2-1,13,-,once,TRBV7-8,TGTGCCAGCAGCTCGAGACGGGGGAATGAGCAGTTCTTC,CASSSRRGNEQFF
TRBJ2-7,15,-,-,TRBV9,TGTGCCAGCAGCGTAGCTGGAGGAGTCAACTACGAGCAGTACTTC,CASSVAGGVNYEQYF
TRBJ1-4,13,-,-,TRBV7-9,TGTGCCAGCAGCTTTGGTTCTAATGAAAAACTGTTTTTT,CASSFGSNEKLFF
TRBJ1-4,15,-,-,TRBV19,TGTGCCAGTAGTATATCCTCCGGGGGCGGGGAAAAACTGTTTTTT,CASSISSGGGEKLFF
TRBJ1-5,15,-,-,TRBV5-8,TGTGCCAGCAGCTCCCTGGATCCTTTCAATCAGCCCCAGCATTTT,CASSSLDPFNQPQHF
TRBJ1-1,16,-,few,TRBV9,TGTGCCAGCAGCGCATACCGGGACACCCCGCGGTCTGAAGCTTTCTTT,CASSAYRDTPRSEAFF
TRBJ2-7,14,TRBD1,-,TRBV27,TGTGCCAGCAGTTTGAGGGGGCCTAATAACGAGCAGTACTTC,CASSLRGPNNEQYF
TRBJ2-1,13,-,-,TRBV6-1,TGTGCCAGCAGTGAAGCCTCCTACAATGAGCAGTTCTTC,CASSEASYNEQFF
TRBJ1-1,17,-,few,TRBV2,TGTGCCAGCAGAGATCCGGGAGTAACGTCGTGGAAAACTGAAGCTTTCTTT,CASRDPGVTSWKTEAFF
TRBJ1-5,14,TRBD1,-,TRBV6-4,TGTGCCAGCAGTGACCGGACAGGGATCGGGCCCCAGCATTTT,CASSDRTGIGPQHF
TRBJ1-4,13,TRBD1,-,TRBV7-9,TGTGCCAGCAGCGCAACAGGGGAGGAAAAACTGTTTTTT,CASSATGEEKLFF
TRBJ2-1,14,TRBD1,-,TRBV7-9,TGTGCCAGCTCGGGACAGGGGAAGAACAATGAGCAGTTCTTC,CASSGQGKNNEQFF
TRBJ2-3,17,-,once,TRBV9,TGTGCCAGCAGCGCCCCCCTGGGACCGACCAGCACAGATACGCAGTATTTT,CASSAPLGPTSTDTQYF
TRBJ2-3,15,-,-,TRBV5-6,TGTGCCAGCAGCGGGCCGGAGTCCGATGGAGATACGCAGTATTTT,CASSGPESDGDTQYF
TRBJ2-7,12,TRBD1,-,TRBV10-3,TGTGCCGTGGGACAGACCACCTACGAGCAGTACTTC,CAVGQTTYEQYF
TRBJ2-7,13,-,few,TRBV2,TGTGCCAGCACTGGGGGCAGCTCCTACGAGCAGTACTTC,CASTGGSSYEQYF
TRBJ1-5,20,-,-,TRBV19,TGTGCCAGTAGTAATTTTGGGACAACAGGAATCCTCGGTCTAAATCAGCCCCAGCATTTT,CASSNFGTTGILGLNQPQHF
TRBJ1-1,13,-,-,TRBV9,TGTGCCAGCAGCGTTTGGGGGGACACTGAAGCTTTCTTT,CASSVWGDTEAFF
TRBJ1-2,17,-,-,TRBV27,TGTGCCAGCAGCTCGGGTCTATACGGAAGGGGAGGGTATGGCTACACCTTC,CASSSGLYGRGGYGYTF
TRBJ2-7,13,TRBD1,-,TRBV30,TGTGCCTGGAGTTGGGGACAGGGTGAAAAGCAGTACTTC,CAWSWGQGEKQYF
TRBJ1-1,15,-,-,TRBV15,TGTGCCACCAGCAGAGATTCGAGAGCGAACACTGAAGCTTTCTTT,CATSRDSRANTEAFF
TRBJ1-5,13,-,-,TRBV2,TGTGCCAACAGGAGGACCAGTAATCAGCCCCAGCATTTT,CANRRTSNQPQHF
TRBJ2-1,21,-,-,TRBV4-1,TGCGCCAGCAGCCAAGAATCGGGCCTCCTCTTTGACCCGTACTTTAACAATGAGCAGTTCTTC,CASSQESGLLFDPYFNNEQFF
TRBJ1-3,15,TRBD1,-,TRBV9,TGTGCCAGCAGCCTCGGGACAGGGGCTGGAAACACCATATATTTT,CASSLGTGAGNTIYF
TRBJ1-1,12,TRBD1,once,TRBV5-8,TGTGCCAGCAGCCCTGGGACAGGTGAAGCTTTCTTT,CASSPGTGEAFF
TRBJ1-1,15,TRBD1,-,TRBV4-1,TGCGCCAGCAGTAAGGTTGGGACAGGGAACACTGAAGCTTTCTTT,CASSKVGTGNTEAFF
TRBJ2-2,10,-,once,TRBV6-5,TGTGCCAGTACTGGCGGGGAGCTGTTTTTT,CASTGGELFF
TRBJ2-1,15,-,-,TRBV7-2,TGTGCCAGCAGCGACCGGGATCATCGACCGGTTGAGCAGTTCTTC,CASSDRDHRPVEQFF
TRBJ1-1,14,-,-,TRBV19,TGTGCCAGTAGTCGGACAGTCATGAACACTGAAGCTTTCTTT,CASSRTVMNTEAFF
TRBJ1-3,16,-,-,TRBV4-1,TGCGCCAGCAGCCAAGATAGGGGCACAGACAGAGGCACCATATATTTT,CASSQDRGTDRGTIYF
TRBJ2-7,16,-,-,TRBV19,TGTGCCAGTAGTATTTCGGTAACAGGTTTATCCTACGAGCAGTACTTC,CASSISVTGLSYEQYF
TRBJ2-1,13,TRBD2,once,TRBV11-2,TGTGCCAGCACTAGCGGGACCTCCAATGAGCAGTTCTTC,CASTSGTSNEQFF
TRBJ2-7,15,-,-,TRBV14,TGTGCCAGCCCCCACCTGTGGGGGGCAGGCCACGAGCAGTACTTC,CASPHLWGAGHEQYF